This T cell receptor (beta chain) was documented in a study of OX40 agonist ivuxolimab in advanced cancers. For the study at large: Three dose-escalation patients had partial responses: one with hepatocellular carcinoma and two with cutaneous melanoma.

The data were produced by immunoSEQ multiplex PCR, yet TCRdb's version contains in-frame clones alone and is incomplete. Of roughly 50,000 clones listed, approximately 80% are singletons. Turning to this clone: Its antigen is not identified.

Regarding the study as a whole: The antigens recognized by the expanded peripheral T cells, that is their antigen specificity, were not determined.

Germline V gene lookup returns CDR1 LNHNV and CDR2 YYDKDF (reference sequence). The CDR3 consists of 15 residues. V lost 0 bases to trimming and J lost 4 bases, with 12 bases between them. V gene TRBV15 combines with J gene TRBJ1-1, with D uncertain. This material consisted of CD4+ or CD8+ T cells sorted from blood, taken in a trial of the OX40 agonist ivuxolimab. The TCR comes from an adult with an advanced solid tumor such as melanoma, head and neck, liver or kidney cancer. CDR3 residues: CATSRDLMEGTEAFF. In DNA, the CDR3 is TGTGCCACCAGCAGAGATCTAATGGAGGGCACTGAAGCTTTCTTT.